One and the same sample provided the 30 T cell receptor beta chains below, sequenced in a study of CD8+CD57+ T cells in acquired aplastic anemia. Investigators profiled TCR beta VDJ and CDR3 from genomic DNA template. TCRdb reprocessed the reads with MiXCR, giving one entry per CDR3 protein. The table lists about 130,000 distinct CDR3 sequences, around 48% of them singletons. Specimen: sorted CD4+, CD8+, or CD8+CD57+ T cells (not recorded which) from PBMCs. The receptors were gathered from a human donor in good health, serving as a control.

As regards this clonotype: A much larger clone lies a single base off, so this may be a read error. This chain joins TRBV6-5 and TRBJ1-2; possible D gene TRBD1, 5 bases. Looked up from germline, CDR1 is MNHEY and CDR2 is SVGAGI. This CDR3 has 14 amino acids. The CDR3 reads CPSSYTAGLYGYTF. The CDR3 DNA reads TGTCCCAGCAGTTACACGGCAGGGCTATATGGCTACACCTTC.

V is TRBV7-2 and J is TRBJ1-2; D might be TRBD1 (5 bases). Germline CDR1 SGHTA, CDR2 FQGNSA. V was clipped by 1 base and J by 8 bases, with 14 bases between them. The CDR3 contains 14 residues. The CDR3 nucleotides are TGTGCCAGCAGCTTAGATGCCAGGGCCTTAGGCTACACCTTC. This encodes CASSLDARALGYTF.

The chain couples TRBV15 to TRBJ2-7; tentatively, D is TRBD1 (5 bases). V was clipped by 3 bases and J by 3 bases, with 9 bases between them. The germline CDR1 and CDR2 sequences are LNHNV and YYDKDF (reference sequence). The CDR3 has 13 residues. This CDR3 reads CATSREQDYEQYF. CDR3 nucleotides: TGTGCCACCAGCAGGGAACAGGACTACGAGCAGTACTTC.

This sequence joins TRBV10-3 and TRBJ1-6; 8 nucleotides align to TRBD1. V trimming: 3 bases; J trimming: 0 bases; junction bases outside the gene matches: 4. The CDR3 runs to 17 residues. CDR1 is ENHRY, CDR2 SYGVKD, per germline. Here the CDR3 reads CAISDSRGLSYNSPLHF. DNA for the CDR3: TGTGCCATCAGTGATAGCAGGGGGCTCTCCTATAATTCACCCCTCCACTTT.

At least ten counts were recorded for this clonotype. The chain joins TRBV7-3 to TRBJ2-3; 9 bases fit TRBD2. The CDR3 is 15 amino acids. Trimming cost V 4 bases and J 0 bases; bases outside gene matches: 2. Germline V gene sequence: CDR1 SGHTA, CDR2 FQGTGA. The CDR3 spells CASSSLAGSTDTQYF. The CDR3 region has the DNA TGTGCCAGCAGCTCGCTAGCGGGGAGCACAGATACGCAGTATTTT. Full variable domain (missing parts from reference TRBV7-3 and TRBJ2-3): GAGVSQTPSNKVTEKGKYVELRCDPISGHTALYWYRQSLGQGPEFLIYFQGTGAADDSGLPNDRFFAVRPEGSVSTLKIQRTERGDSAVYLCASSSLAGSTDTQYFGPGTRLTVL.

This clonotype was observed many times. The chain recombines TRBV29-1 with TRBJ1-5, with D perhaps matching TRBD1 (6 bases). The CDR3 covers 13 residues. V lost 6 bases to trimming and J lost 4 bases, with 13 bases between them. The germline V gene has CDR1 SQVTM and CDR2 ANQGSEA. The CDR3 is CSVTDRLNQPQHF. In DNA form, the CDR3 reads TGCAGCGTAACAGACAGGCTGAATCAGCCCCAGCATTTT.

By share, this clonotype ranks as medium-sized. The rearrangement joins TRBV15 to TRBJ1-2, with 7 bases aligning to TRBD1. CDR3 length equals 14 residues. V was pared by 2 bases and J by 8 bases, with 8 bases of the junction left unmatched. CDR1 is LNHNV, CDR2 YYDKDF, per germline (reference sequence). DNA of the CDR3: TGTGCCACCAGCAGACTCCGACAGGGTGAGGGCTACACCTTC. Protein product: CATSRLRQGEGYTF.

Regarding this clonotype: The junction does not match germline at one end; this may be a read error. This rearrangement joins TRBV6-1 to TRBJ1-1; 10 bases agree with TRBD1. The CDR3 has 14 residues. The germline V gene has CDR1 MNHNS and CDR2 SASEGT. CDR3 residues: CASRSGQGNNEAFF. The CDR3 bases are TGTGCCAGCAGATCGGGACAGGGGAACAATGAAGCTTTCTTT.

The chain uses TRBV20-1 and TRBJ1-6, with 7 positions matching TRBD1. CDR3 length: 17 amino acids. V shed 4 bases, J shed 9 bases, and the junction held 18 bases outside the gene matches. Germline CDR1 is DFQATT and CDR2 is SNEGSKA (reference sequence). CDR3 in DNA: TGCAGTGCTAACCCGAGACCTAACAGGGGTGTTGGTTCACCCCTCCACTTT. It yields the protein CSANPRPNRGVGSPLHF.

This sequence joins TRBV15 and TRBJ2-2; 8 nucleotides line up with TRBD2. CDR3 size: 16 residues. The V gene end was trimmed by 3 bases and the J gene end by 4 bases; junction bases not matched to a gene: 7. CDR1 and CDR2 from the germline V gene are LNHNV and YYDKDF (reference sequence). The CDR3 bases are TGTGCCACCAGCAGGGAGCGGGAGCAGGTCACCGGGGAGCTGTTTTTT. Protein: CATSREREQVTGELFF.

The chain links TRBV24-1 to TRBJ2-7, with D unresolved. The V and J ends lost 2 bases and 0 bases respectively, with 7 bases between them. The CDR3 runs to 14 residues. From germline, CDR1 is KGHDR and CDR2 SFDVKD. CDR3 sequence (DNA): TGTGCCACCAGTGATTCGGCAGACTCCTACGAGCAGTACTTC. This codes for CATSDSADSYEQYF.

As DNA, the CDR3 is TGTGCCAGCAGCCCTACCACAGGAAACGAGCAGTACTTC. Its translation: CASSPTTGNEQYF. The chain has TRBV14 and TRBJ2-7; a weak D match, TRBD1 (5 bases). The CDR3 extends over 13 amino acids. Per germline, CDR1 SGHDN and CDR2 FVKESK. V was shortened by 4 bases and J by 5 bases, with 12 bases between the two germline ends.

This chain connects TRBV15 to TRBJ1-4, with D perhaps matching TRBD1 (6 bases). This CDR3 has 15 residues. Trimming left V 1 base short and J 7 bases short, with 13 bases between. Germline V gene sequence: CDR1 LNHNV, CDR2 YYDKDF (reference sequence). The CDR3 DNA sequence: TGTGCCACCAGCAGAGGGACAGAGGGAGGTGAAAAACTGTTTTTT. Amino acid sequence: CATSRGTEGGEKLFF.

This sequence joins TRBV29-1 and TRBJ1-1, with D possibly being TRBD1 (5 bases). Trimming removed 0 bases at V and 4 bases at J, with 18 bases between. CDR1 is SQVTM and CDR2 is ANQGSEA in the germline V gene. This CDR3 is 16 amino acids long. For the CDR3, the DNA is TGCAGCGTTGAAGACGAGGACATGTCATTGGGCACTGAAGCTTTCTTT. This encodes CSVEDEDMSLGTEAFF.

This clonotype was observed many times. The chain recombines TRBV6-2 or TRBV6-3 with TRBJ1-3; D is perhaps TRBD1 (5 bases). V was cut by 4 bases and J by 2 bases, with 15 bases left in between. The CDR3 sequence is 16 residues long. The germline V gene has CDR1 MNHEY and CDR2 SVGEGT. Written as DNA, the CDR3 is TGTGCCAGCAGTTCCCCCGGGCAGGGAGCTGGAAACACCATATATTTT. Translation: CASSSPGQGAGNTIYF.

This clonotype was recorded many times. The chain uses TRBV4-1 and TRBJ1-1; D is possibly TRBD1 (5 bases). CDR1 is MGHRA and CDR2 is YSYEKL in the germline V gene. The CDR3 is 13 residues long. V was clipped by 5 bases and J by 0 bases, with 7 bases between them. The CDR3 spells CASSVGVNTEAFF. The CDR3 nucleotides are TGCGCCAGCAGCGTAGGGGTGAACACTGAAGCTTTCTTT.

This clonotype has a handful of counts. The chain uses TRBV19 and TRBJ2-7; D call uncertain. Germline V CDR1 and CDR2: LNHDA, SQIVND (reference sequence). The CDR3 sequence is 10 residues long. The V and J ends lost 9 bases and 3 bases respectively, with 6 bases between them. The CDR3 region has the DNA TGTGCCAGCACCCGCTACGAGCAGTACTTC. The encoded protein is CASTRYEQYF.

The sample holds many counts of this clonotype. The V and J genes are TRBV20-1 and TRBJ1-6; D not certain. The CDR3 sequence is 12 residues long. Trimming took off 1 base at V and 8 bases at J, with 6 bases between the two ends. Germline values: CDR1 DFQATT, CDR2 SNEGSKA (reference sequence). For the CDR3, the DNA is TGCAGTGCTAGAGGGAATGATTCACCCCTCCACTTT. Protein product: CSARGNDSPLHF.

This clonotype was picked up many times. V is TRBV7-3 and J is TRBJ2-1; 7 bases match TRBD1. V lost 3 bases, J lost 9 bases, and 8 bases stayed unmatched. The CDR3 runs 14 residues. The germline V gene has CDR1 SGHTA and CDR2 FQGTGA. Written as DNA, the CDR3 is TGTGCCAGCAGCTTCGGGGCCAGGGGGAGTGAGCAGTTCTTC. Protein sequence: CASSFGARGSEQFF.

This rearrangement joins TRBV7-9 to TRBJ2-3; 10 bases align to TRBD1. V shed 3 bases and J 3 bases; nucleotides not matched to a gene: 3. The CDR3 is 15 residues long. In germline, CDR1 is SEHNR, CDR2 FQNEAQ (reference sequence). The CDR3 loop reads CASSLTGGATDTQYF. CDR3 sequence (DNA): TGTGCCAGCAGCTTGACAGGGGGCGCGACAGATACGCAGTATTTT.

This clonotype came up once. The V and J genes are TRBV6-1 and TRBJ2-6, with D possibly being TRBD1 (5 bases). CDR1 is MNHNS, CDR2 SASEGT, per germline. Trimming cost V 8 bases and J 0 bases, with 17 bases left between them. This CDR3 region has 17 residues. The CDR3 here is CASGGAGNPSGANVLTF. CDR3 DNA: TGTGCCAGCGGTGGGGCAGGGAACCCCTCTGGGGCCAACGTCCTGACTTTC.

CDR3 in amino acids: CASRGSGWQGGGETQYF. CDR3 coding DNA: TGTGCCAGCAGGGGGTCCGGATGGCAGGGGGGGGGAGAGACCCAGTACTTC. This chain uses TRBV2 with TRBJ2-5; D may be TRBD1 or TRBD2 (7 bases each). CDR3 size: 17 residues. V was shortened by 6 bases and J by 4 bases, with 24 bases between the two germline ends. From germline, CDR1 is SNHLY and CDR2 FYNNEI.

The chain couples TRBV20-1 to TRBJ2-5; 9 bases line up with TRBD2. The CDR3 is 14 residues long. The germline gives CDR1 DFQATT, CDR2 SNEGSKA (reference sequence). J lost 4 bases, V lost 4 bases, and 7 bases had no gene match. The CDR3 here is CSAILAGARETQYF. The CDR3 nucleotides read TGCAGTGCTATTTTAGCGGGGGCCAGAGAGACCCAGTACTTC.

This clonotype appeared many times. The chain recombines TRBV19 with TRBJ2-3, with D perhaps assigned TRBD1 or TRBD2 (6 bases each). Trimming left V 5 bases short and J 1 base short, with 19 bases between. Per the germline V gene, CDR1 is LNHDA and CDR2 is SQIVND (reference sequence). This CDR3 contains 17 residues. CDR3 sequence reads: CASSSSAGQGGTDTQYF. The CDR3 DNA reads as TGTGCCAGTAGTTCCTCGGCGGGACAAGGGGGCACAGATACGCAGTATTTT.

The sample holds one count of this clonotype. V usage is TRBV2 and J usage is TRBJ2-1, with D possibly matching TRBD2 (5 bases). Trimming left V 2 bases short and J 8 bases short, with 13 bases between. Germline loops: CDR1 SNHLY, CDR2 FYNNEI. This CDR3 has 14 amino acids. The CDR3 here is CASSELTKDYEQFF. CDR3 nucleotides: TGTGCCAGCAGTGAATTAACCAAGGACTATGAGCAGTTCTTC.

Remarks on this clonotype: An end of the junction does not agree with germline; a read error may underlie this. The chain links TRBV2 to TRBJ1-3; no clear D. This CDR3 spans 13 amino acids. The germline V gene encodes CDR1 SNHLY and CDR2 FYNNEI. CDR3 amino acids: CASSKQPGNTIYF. CDR3 sequence (DNA): TGTGCCAGCAGCAAACAACCTGGGAACACCATATATTTT.

Ten or more counts support this clonotype. The chain couples TRBV7-9 to TRBJ2-3, with unresolved D. Trimming shortened V by 6 bases and J by 6 bases, and 10 bases separated the two germline ends. CDR1 and CDR2 (germline): SEHNR, FQNEAQ (reference sequence). The CDR3 extends over 12 amino acids. The CDR3 is CASRFSEDTQYF. The CDR3 DNA reads as TGTGCCAGCAGATTTTCGGAGGATACGCAGTATTTT.

This clonotype was detected only a few times. Since a much larger clone is just one base distant, this may be a read error. The J gene is TRBJ1-5, the V gene TRBV7-2; D is ambiguous. The germline CDR1 and CDR2 sequences are SGHTA and FQGNSA. The V end lost 5 bases, the J end lost 5 bases, and 7 bases lay between the germline ends. The CDR3 contains 12 residues. CDR3 DNA sequence: TGTGCCAGCAGCCCTGGGGATCAGCCCCAGCATTTT. Its translation: CASSPGDQPQHF.

The chain joins TRBV19 to TRBJ1-6, with D hard to call. This CDR3 has 13 residues. The germline V gene encodes CDR1 LNHDA and CDR2 SQIVND (reference sequence). V lost 8 bases to trimming and J lost 10 bases, with 15 bases between them. The chain's CDR3 is CASGNSKQSPLHF. In DNA form, the CDR3 reads TGTGCCAGTGGAAACAGTAAGCAGTCACCCCTCCACTTT.

This chain joins TRBV7-9 and TRBJ1-2, with D unclear. The CDR3 runs 13 residues. The V end was cut by 4 bases, the J end by 8 bases, with 14 bases between. Germline values: CDR1 SEHNR, CDR2 FQNEAQ (reference sequence). DNA for the CDR3: TGTGCCAGCAGCTCCAGCGAGATCCCGGGCTACACCTTC. Translation gives CASSSSEIPGYTF.